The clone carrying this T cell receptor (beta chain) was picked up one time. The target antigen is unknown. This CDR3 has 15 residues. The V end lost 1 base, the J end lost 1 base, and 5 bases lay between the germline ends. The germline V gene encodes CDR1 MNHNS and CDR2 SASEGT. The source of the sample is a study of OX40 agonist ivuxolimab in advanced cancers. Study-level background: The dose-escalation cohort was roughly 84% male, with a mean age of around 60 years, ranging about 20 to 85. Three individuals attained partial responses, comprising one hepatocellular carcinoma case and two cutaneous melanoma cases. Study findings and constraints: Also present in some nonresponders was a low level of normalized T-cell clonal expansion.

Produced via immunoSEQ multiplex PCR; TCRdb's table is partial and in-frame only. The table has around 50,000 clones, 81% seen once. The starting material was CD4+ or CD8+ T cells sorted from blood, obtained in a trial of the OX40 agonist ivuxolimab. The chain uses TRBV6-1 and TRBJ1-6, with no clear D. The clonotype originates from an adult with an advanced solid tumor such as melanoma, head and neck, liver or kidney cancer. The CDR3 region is CASSEGYSYNSPLHF. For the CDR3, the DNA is TGTGCCAGCAGTGAAGGGTATTCCTATAATTCACCCCTCCACTTT.